This section outlines one T cell receptor beta chain sequence together with its context. This CDR3 is missing its conserved last phenylalanine or tryptophan, likely due to a read error. Together with a sample-barcoded 5' primer, a J-beta primer mix was included in a second PCR lasting roughly 7 to 11 cycles. MiXCR, applied by TCRdb to the 5' RACE reads, yields one record per CDR3 protein. The sample comprises roughly 1,500,000 distinct CDR3 sequences, 30% to 35% of which are singletons, and about 10% rests with the top ten. This entry comes from a study of blood T cells in healthy people across ages. Germline CDR1 and CDR2: SGHTA and FQGNSA. V was pared by 8 bases and J by 5 bases, with 17 bases between. The length of the CDR3 is 14 residues.

The V call is TRBV7-2, the J call TRBJ2-3; the D call may be TRBD1 or TRBD2 (6 bases each). The source material was blood. This sequence was found in a woman under 40 in good health. The CDR3 DNA follows: TGTGCCAGCTTCAGGGGCGGGGCGGGAGATACGCAGTATTGT. The encoded protein is CASFRGGAGDTQYC.